This T cell receptor (beta chain) was identified during a study of neoadjuvant anti-PD-1 for oral cavity cancer. At the level of the study: Around day 43, patients without progression received a fourth nivolumab dose before surgery. Study-wide findings and caveats: Larger post-treatment preexisting tumor clones tracked with greater tumor shrinkage. Pretreatment Treg/Th17 ratio correlated inversely with post-treatment tumor clonality.

To note about this clone: Its matching antigen is unknown.

Indicated time point: after neoadjuvant nivolumab, at surgical resection. Stage II-IVA oral cavity squamous cell carcinoma was new and untreated by systemic or radiation therapy. This CDR3 region has 13 residues. Germline lookup yields CDR1 SNHLY and CDR2 FYNNEI. V shed 7 bases, J shed 1 base, and the junction held 3 bases outside the gene matches. TCRdb keeps only in-frame clones here, not all; method: immunoSEQ multiplex PCR. Of approximately 15,000 clones listed, 35% to 50% are singletons. The sequence was obtained from a person aged 35-79 years with oral cavity squamous cell carcinoma. The input for sequencing was tumor tissue, taken after nivolumab (anti-PD-1) treatment. This chain connects TRBV2 to TRBJ2-7; 8 bases line up with TRBD2. DNA of the CDR3: TGTGCCAGCAAAGCGGGGGTTTCCTACGAGCAGTACTTC. Translating it yields CASKAGVSYEQYF.